Listed below are T cell receptor beta chains from one sample, sequenced in a study of cytomegalovirus exposure and HLA in healthy donors. This table comes from immunoSEQ multiplex PCR, and its TCRdb copy is limited to in-frame clones, with some not included. Counted here are about 200,000 clones, about 12% occurring once; the ten biggest clones make up less than 8.5%. The material sequenced was PBMCs. All receptors come from a man aged 50 to 60 in good health and CMV-seropositive. Both conserved end residues are part of each CDR3. D genes are given only for firm matches. Part of the rows lack a size; the others show once, few, many or a class for expanded clones.

>TRBV5-4|TRBJ2-7|-|TRBD1
CASSVGQGSSYEQYF
TGTGCCAGCAGCGTTGGACAGGGTAGCTCCTACGAGCAGTACTTC
>TRBV5-8|TRBJ1-2|-|-
CASTMGIGGNYGYTF
TGTGCCAGCACCATGGGTATCGGAGGGAACTATGGCTACACCTTC
>TRBV5-4|TRBJ1-1|few|TRBD1
CASSPPRDRGRGTEAFF
TGTGCCAGCAGCCCCCCCAGGGACAGGGGGCGGGGCACTGAAGCTTTCTTT
>TRBV19|TRBJ2-5|few|-
CASSSVETQYF
TGTGCCAGTAGTTCCGTGGAGACCCAGTACTTC
>TRBV19|TRBJ2-2|few|-
CASSIPGLGELFF
TGTGCCAGTAGTATTCCGGGGTTAGGGGAGCTGTTTTTT
>TRBV4-3|TRBJ2-1|few|TRBD2
CASSQEAGGGATEQFF
TGCGCCAGCAGCCAAGAGGCGGGCGGGGGGGCCACTGAGCAGTTCTTC
>TRBV6-1|TRBJ1-1|-|TRBD1
CASREAGTGITEAFF
TGTGCCAGCAGGGAGGCCGGGACAGGAATAACTGAAGCTTTCTTC
>TRBV4-1|TRBJ2-1|few|-
CASSQDGTGSYNEQFF
TGCGCCAGCAGCCAAGACGGGACTGGCTCCTACAATGAGCAGTTCTTC
>TRBV5-4|TRBJ1-3|few|TRBD1
CASSSDRGAGNTIYF
TGTGCCAGCAGCTCCGACAGGGGTGCTGGAAACACCATATATTTT
>TRBV27|TRBJ2-5|-|TRBD2
CASSRTSGVQETQYF
TGTGCCAGCAGTCGGACTAGCGGGGTACAAGAGACCCAGTACTTC
>TRBV27|TRBJ1-4|few|-
CASTEGGGVGEKLFF
TGTGCCAGCACCGAAGGAGGGGGGGTTGGAGAAAAACTGTTTTTT
>TRBV2|TRBJ1-1|few|-
CASNPRVNTEAFF
TGTGCCAGCAACCCGCGGGTGAACACTGAAGCTTTCTTT
>TRBV5-1|TRBJ2-2|-|-
CASSLEVADTGELFF
TGCGCCAGCAGCTTGGAGGTAGCGGACACCGGGGAGCTGTTTTTT
>TRBV5-5|TRBJ2-7|few|TRBD1
CASSLYRGYEQYF
TGTGCCAGCAGCTTGTACAGGGGCTACGAGCAGTACTTC
>TRBV30|TRBJ1-4|few|TRBD1
CAFRGEKLFF
TGTGCCTTCAGGGGGGAAAAACTGTTTTTT
>TRBV2|TRBJ2-1|-|TRBD2
CASTTGLAFNEQFF
TGTGCCAGCACTACGGGACTAGCGTTTAATGAGCAGTTCTTC
>TRBV10-3|TRBJ1-6|-|TRBD1
CAISSGTGGLSPLHF
TGTGCCATCAGTTCCGGGACAGGGGGCCTTTCACCCCTCCACTTT
>TRBV11-2|TRBJ2-2|few|-
CASGPNAGSGELFF
TGTGCCAGTGGCCCCAATGCGGGGTCCGGGGAGCTGTTTTTT
>TRBV4-2|TRBJ1-4|-|TRBD1
CASSQDPQGAGEKLFF
TGTGCCAGCAGCCAAGATCCTCAGGGGGCCGGTGAAAAACTGTTTTTT
>TRBV21-1|TRBJ1-3|few|-
CASSRPGDTIYF
TGTGCCAGCAGCCGTCCCGGGGACACCATATATTTT
>TRBV28|TRBJ1-6|-|-
CASRGTPALHF
TGTGCCAGCAGGGGGACACCAGCCCTCCACTTT
>TRBV19|TRBJ2-5|-|TRBD1
CASSIQGQGFFAETQYF
TGTGCCAGTAGCATCCAAGGACAGGGGTTTTTTGCGGAGACCCAGTACTTC
>TRBV7-8|TRBJ2-3|few|TRBD2
CASSLDGGGSDTQYF
TGTGCCAGCAGCTTAGACGGGGGGGGCTCAGATACGCAGTATTTT
>TRBV11-3|TRBJ1-1|few|-
CASSLSAGVGTEAFF
TGTGCCAGCAGCTTATCTGCAGGGGTTGGAACTGAAGCTTTCTTT
>TRBV28|TRBJ2-3|-|-
CASSFSGRIDTQYF
TGTGCCAGCAGTTTCAGCGGTCGGATAGATACGCAGTATTTT
>TRBV4-1|TRBJ1-5|-|-
CASSQDSDRYQPQHF
TGCGCCAGCAGCCAAGACTCGGACAGATATCAGCCCCAGCATTTT
>TRBV11-2|TRBJ2-5|-|-
CASSLALFQETQYF
TGTGCCAGCAGCTTAGCTCTATTCCAAGAGACCCAGTACTTC
>TRBV11-2|TRBJ1-1|few|-
CASITFGGTEAFF
TGTGCCAGCATCACGTTTGGCGGGACTGAAGCTTTCTTT
>TRBV18|TRBJ1-6|-|-
CASSQSGEWGSPLHF
TGTGCCAGCTCCCAAAGCGGGGAATGGGGTTCACCCCTCCACTTT
>TRBV7-2|TRBJ2-5|-|-
CASSSRLGGGVETQYF
TGTGCCAGCAGCTCCCGACTGGGAGGGGGGGTAGAGACCCAGTACTTC
>TRBV29-1|TRBJ2-7|-|-
CSVGLEEQYF
TGCAGCGTTGGACTGGAGGAGCAGTACTTC